These 19 T cell receptor beta chains were all obtained from the same sample, sequenced in a study of T-cell memory formation after mild COVID-19. TCRdb analysed the 5' RACE reads with MiXCR anew, one entry per CDR3 protein. The data show some 69,000 distinct CDR3 sequences, about a sixth seen once. The sequenced sample was PBMCs or a T cell subset sorted from them (not recorded which). The source of these receptors is an adult woman who had mild COVID-19 (a few samples of this study predate the infection). Cell type and time point are not known.

The chain is built from TRBV7-9 and TRBJ1-5, with 7 bases matching TRBD1. Germline V gives CDR1 SEHNR, CDR2 FQNEAQ (reference sequence). The CDR3 runs 16 residues. The junction had 12 bases not matched to a gene; V was cut back by 5 bases and J by 5 bases. As DNA, the CDR3 is TGTGCCAGCAGCACGCAAACAGGGGTGGTGGATCAGCCCCAGCATTTT. This translates into CASSTQTGVVDQPQHF.

The V gene is TRBV7-2, the J gene TRBJ2-1, with D unclear. Germline V gene data show CDR1 as SGHTA and CDR2 as FQGNSA. The CDR3 spans 14 residues. Trimming removed 3 bases at V and 4 bases at J, with 10 bases between. CDR3: CASSFRELYNEQFF. In nucleotides, the CDR3 is TGTGCCAGCAGCTTTCGCGAGCTATACAATGAGCAGTTCTTC.

J is TRBJ2-3 and V is TRBV7-6; a weak D match, TRBD2 (6 bases). CDR3 size: 16 residues. Germline lookup yields CDR1 SGHVS and CDR2 FNYEAQ. V was trimmed by 0 bases and J by 4 bases, leaving 14 bases between them. CDR3 coding DNA: TGTGCCAGCAGCTTAGCGTGGGGGGTGCGTGCAGATACGCAGTATTTT. It translates to CASSLAWGVRADTQYF.

The CDR3 sequence: CASSGGLVFTGELFF. The CDR3 nucleotides read TGTGCCAGCAGCGGTGGGCTAGTTTTCACCGGGGAGCTGTTTTTT. This chain uses TRBV7-9 with TRBJ2-2; D unclear. Trimming pared 5 bases from V and 4 bases from J, leaving 14 bases between. Germline V gene data show CDR1 as SEHNR and CDR2 as FQNEAQ (reference sequence). CDR3 length: 15 amino acids.

Only a few counts were recorded for this clonotype. This chain connects TRBV20-1 to TRBJ2-7; 9 bases align to TRBD1. V shed 0 bases and J 0 bases; nucleotides not matched to a gene: 6. Germline CDR1 and CDR2: DFQATT and SNEGSKA (reference sequence). The CDR3 consists of 16 residues. Written as DNA, the CDR3 is TGCAGTGCTAGAGATCCCGACAGGGGGTTCTCCTACGAGCAGTACTTC. Its protein is CSARDPDRGFSYEQYF.

This clonotype was seen many times. The CDR3, as DNA: TGCAGTGCTACGGGACAGGGCCACGAGCAGTACTTC. It specifies CSATGQGHEQYF. The V and J genes are TRBV20-1 and TRBJ2-7; 9 bases agree with TRBD1. Per the germline V gene, CDR1 is DFQATT and CDR2 is SNEGSKA (reference sequence). The CDR3 is made up of 12 amino acids. The J segment lost 5 bases and the V segment lost 4 bases, leaving 3 bases of the junction unmatched.

This clonotype was detected ten times or more. This chain joins TRBV5-6 and TRBJ2-1; TRBD2 matches at 16 bases. Germline V gene data show CDR1 as SGHDT and CDR2 as YYEEEE. This CDR3 has 14 amino acids. V shed 2 bases and J 13 bases; nucleotides not matched to a gene: 3. CDR3 sequence reads: CASSFGTSGREQFF. The CDR3 coding sequence is TGTGCCAGCAGCTTCGGGACTAGCGGGAGGGAACAGTTCTTC. Full variable domain (outside the CDR3, taken from reference TRBV5-6 and TRBJ2-1): DAGVTQSPTHLIKTRGQQVTLRCSPKSGHDTVSWYQQALGQGPQFIFQYYEEEERQRGNFPDRFSGHQFPNYSSELNVNALLLGDSALYLCASSFGTSGREQFFGPGTRLTVL.

The chain has TRBV5-1 and TRBJ2-3; 8 bases agree with TRBD2. This CDR3 spans 16 amino acids. The J segment lost 0 bases and the V segment lost 0 bases, leaving 3 bases of the junction unmatched. Germline CDR1 is SGHRS and CDR2 is YFSETQ. The CDR3 bases are TGCGCCAGCAGCTTGGGGGAGCGGGGGAGCACAGATACGCAGTATTTT. Its protein product is CASSLGERGSTDTQYF.

By share, this clonotype counts as medium-sized. The chain is built from TRBV7-6 and TRBJ1-4; D is unresolved. Germline CDR1 reads SGHVS; CDR2 reads FNYEAQ. This CDR3 has 13 residues. V was pared by 3 bases and J by 8 bases, with 10 bases between. CDR3 sequence reads: CASSLRVQEKLFF. DNA for the CDR3: TGTGCCAGCAGCTTGAGGGTGCAAGAAAAACTGTTTTTT. Full variable domain (remainder filled in from reference TRBV7-6 and TRBJ1-4): GAGVSQSPRYKVTKRGQDVALRCDPISGHVSLYWYRQALGQGPEFLTYFNYEAQQDKSGLPNDRFSAERPEGSISTLTIQRTEQRDSAMYRCASSLRVQEKLFFGSGTQLSVL.

A few counts support this clonotype. The chain combines TRBV4-3 with TRBJ2-3; 7 nucleotides match TRBD2. Germline CDR1 is LGHNA and CDR2 is YSLEER. Trimming removed 4 bases from V and 2 bases from J; junction bases left unmatched: 9. This CDR3 region has 16 residues. This CDR3 is CASSLQASGYTDTQYF. The CDR3 DNA is TGCGCCAGCAGCCTCCAGGCTAGCGGATACACAGATACGCAGTATTTT.

This chain uses TRBV29-1 with TRBJ1-2; 10 nucleotides line up with TRBD1. Per the germline V gene, CDR1 is SQVTM and CDR2 is ANQGSEA. Trimming cost V 1 base and J 2 bases; bases outside gene matches: 10. The CDR3 contains 17 residues. CDR3 region: CSVEGVDRGVENYGYTF. The CDR3 DNA is TGCAGCGTTGAAGGTGTGGACAGGGGGGTAGAAAACTATGGCTACACCTTC.

The rearrangement joins TRBV19 to TRBJ2-5; a weak D match, TRBD1 (6 bases). The germline CDR1 and CDR2 sequences are LNHDA and SQIVND (reference sequence). The CDR3 covers 13 residues. V was pared by 5 bases and J by 6 bases, with 13 bases between. CDR3 bases: TGTGCCAGTAGTCTACAGGGCTTGCAGACCCAGTACTTC. As protein: CASSLQGLQTQYF.

This clonotype showed up just a few times. This chain links TRBV7-9 with TRBJ2-3; 9 bases line up with TRBD1. The V and J ends lost 5 bases and 4 bases, in that order; junction bases with no gene match: 4. The length of the CDR3 is 14 residues. Germline values: CDR1 SEHNR, CDR2 FQNEAQ (reference sequence). The CDR3 reads CASSPGDRADTQYF. CDR3 coding DNA: TGTGCCAGCAGCCCGGGGGACAGGGCAGATACGCAGTATTTT.

The chain carries TRBV4-3 and TRBJ2-1; 16 nucleotides align to TRBD2. This CDR3 contains 19 residues. Germline CDR1 and CDR2: LGHNA and YSLEER. V lost 0 bases, J lost 6 bases, and 8 bases stayed unmatched. The CDR3 DNA is TGCGCCAGCAGCCAAGATTTTTTTGGGACTAGCGGGAGGGGCAATGAGCAGTTCTTC. As protein: CASSQDFFGTSGRGNEQFF.

This clonotype was seen only a few times. The chain couples TRBV12-3 or TRBV12-4 to TRBJ2-1; 7 nucleotides align to TRBD2. The CDR3 is 15 residues long. V lost 3 bases, J lost 6 bases, and 8 bases stayed unmatched. CDR3 bases: TGTGCCAGCAGTTTTCCAGGACTAGGCCCCAATGAGCAGTTCTTC. Translated, it gives CASSFPGLGPNEQFF.

The rearrangement uses TRBV7-8 and TRBJ2-7, with 14 bases lining up with TRBD2. Germline loops: CDR1 SGHVS, CDR2 FQNEAQ. The CDR3 covers 19 residues. Trimming cost V 4 bases and J 2 bases; bases outside gene matches: 13. The CDR3: CASSYQASGTSGRTYEQYF. The CDR3 DNA reads TGTGCCAGCAGCTACCAAGCCTCCGGGACTAGCGGGAGAACCTACGAGCAGTACTTC.

CDR3 residues: CASSGALGREQETQYF. In nucleotides, the CDR3 is TGTGCCAGCAGCGGGGCTTTAGGACGGGAACAAGAGACCCAGTACTTC. The chain combines TRBV5-5 with TRBJ2-5; perhaps D is TRBD1 or TRBD2 (5 bases each). V was shortened by 4 bases and J by 2 bases, with 18 bases between the two germline ends. This CDR3 is 16 amino acids long. Germline CDR1 and CDR2: SGHKS and YYEKEE (reference sequence). Full variable domain (rest looked up from reference TRBV5-5 and TRBJ2-5): DAGVTQSPTHLIKTRGQQVTLRCSPISGHKSVSWYQQVLGQGPQFIFQYYEKEERGRGNFPDRFSARQFPNYSSELNVNALLLGDSALYLCASSGALGREQETQYFGPGTRLLVL.

The rearrangement uses TRBV23-1 and TRBJ1-2; D unclear. TRBV23-1 is annotated as an ORF whose role is uncertain. This CDR3 region has 13 residues. Trimming pared 2 bases from V and 7 bases from J, leaving 11 bases between. CDR3 residues: CASSQDPFCGYTF. Written as DNA, the CDR3 is TGCGCCAGCAGTCAAGACCCCTTCTGTGGCTACACCTTC.

The chain employs TRBV30 and TRBJ2-7; a possible D gene is TRBD2 (5 bases). The V end was cut by 5 bases, the J end by 2 bases, with 7 bases between. This CDR3 has 11 amino acids. Germline V lookup: CDR1 GTSNPN, CDR2 SVGIG (reference sequence). The DNA for the CDR3 is TGTGCCTGGGGACTGACCTACGAGCAGTACTTC. It translates to CAWGLTYEQYF.